These 16 T cell receptor beta chains originate from one sample sequenced in a study of T cell responses to AZD1222 COVID-19 vaccine. Clones were read by immunoSEQ multiplex PCR, and TCRdb kept only the in-frame ones, dropping some. The sample carries just under 150,000 clones, roughly 84% recorded once. Sequenced material: peripheral blood, taken 28 days after the second AZD1222 dose. These receptors were obtained from an adult who received the AZD1222 COVID-19 vaccine.

This chain joins TRBV7-9 and TRBJ2-5; 7 bases are shared with TRBD1. V shed 5 bases and J 4 bases; nucleotides not matched to a gene: 4. This CDR3 has 13 amino acids. Germline V gene sequence: CDR1 SEHNR, CDR2 FQNEAQ (reference sequence). The CDR3: CASSTTGVETQYF. DNA for the CDR3: TGTGCCAGCAGCACAACAGGGGTAGAGACCCAGTACTTC.

This clone appeared once. The chain is built from TRBV5-6 and TRBJ1-1; 9 bases line up with TRBD1. The J segment lost 7 bases and the V segment lost 4 bases, leaving 14 bases of the junction unmatched. The CDR3 runs to 16 residues. Per germline, CDR1 SGHDT and CDR2 YYEEEE. CDR3 bases: TGTGCCAGCAGCCTGAAACCGGGACAGGGATTCGGTGAAGCTTTCTTT. Amino acids: CASSLKPGQGFGEAFF. Complete variable domain (other parts from reference TRBV5-6 and TRBJ1-1): DAGVTQSPTHLIKTRGQQVTLRCSPKSGHDTVSWYQQALGQGPQFIFQYYEEEERQRGNFPDRFSGHQFPNYSSELNVNALLLGDSALYLCASSLKPGQGFGEAFFGQGTRLTVV.

The V gene is TRBV28, the J gene TRBJ1-6; tentative D call: TRBD1 (5 bases). Germline V gives CDR1 MDHEN, CDR2 SYDVKM. V lost 2 bases and J 0 bases, leaving 11 bases between the germline ends. The CDR3 runs 17 residues. The CDR3 nucleotides are TGTGCCAGCAGTTTAATGGGGGAGAGCTCCTATAATTCACCCCTCCACTTT. This encodes CASSLMGESSYNSPLHF. The whole variable domain, remainder taken from reference TRBV28 and TRBJ1-6, is DVKVTQSSRYLVKRTGEKVFLECVQDMDHENMFWYRQDPGLGLRLIYFSYDVKMKEKGDIPEGYSVSREKKERFSLILESASTNQTSMYLCASSLMGESSYNSPLHFGNGTRLTVT.

The V call is TRBV7-9, the J call TRBJ1-1; 10 bases agree with TRBD1. This CDR3 comprises 17 residues. CDR1 SEHNR and CDR2 FQNEAQ come from the germline V gene (reference sequence). The J segment lost 6 bases and the V segment lost 1 base, leaving 11 bases of the junction unmatched. CDR3 DNA sequence: TGTGCCAGCAGCTTAGATGAGGTGGGGACAGGGGCGGCTGAAGCTTTCTTT. It yields the protein CASSLDEVGTGAAEAFF.

The chain employs TRBV19 and TRBJ2-1, with TRBD2 identical over 8 bases. V shed 10 bases and J 15 bases; nucleotides not matched to a gene: 20. This CDR3 has 14 residues. From germline, CDR1 is LNHDA and CDR2 SQIVND (reference sequence). CDR3 residues: CATTGGTRVRGLFF. The CDR3 region has the DNA TGTGCCACCACGGGAGGGACCAGGGTCCGGGGGCTGTTCTTC.

V gene TRBV7-8 combines with J gene TRBJ1-1; D uncertain. In germline, CDR1 is SGHVS, CDR2 FQNEAQ. With 1 base removed from V and 11 bases from J, the gap between germline ends came to 11 bases. The length of the CDR3 is 12 residues. DNA for the CDR3: TGTGCCAGCAGCTTAGGGGAGGCGAAGGCTTTCTTT. The encoded protein is CASSLGEAKAFF.

Turning to this clone: Other DNA sequences from this sample encode an identical CDR3 as well. The genes are TRBV6-5 and TRBJ1-2; a possible D gene is TRBD1 (6 bases). The germline CDR1 and CDR2 sequences are MNHEY and SVGAGI. CDR3 length: 13 residues. Trimming shortened V by 5 bases and J by 4 bases, and 11 bases separated the two germline ends. CDR3 nucleotides: TGTGCCAGCAGTCCCCAGGGGTCCTATGGCTACACCTTC. Protein product: CASSPQGSYGYTF.

V and J are TRBV10-2 and TRBJ2-3; TRBD2 matches at 14 bases. Trimming at V came to 1 base and at J to 1 base, leaving 7 bases not matched to a gene. The germline CDR1 and CDR2 sequences are WSHSY and SAAADI. This CDR3 spans 19 amino acids. The DNA of the CDR3 is TGCGCCAGCAGTGAGTTCCTGGGACTAGCGGGGGTGGGCACAGATACGCAGTATTTT. Its translation is CASSEFLGLAGVGTDTQYF.

This chain links TRBV10-2 with TRBJ1-3; 7 bases agree with TRBD1. The CDR3 extends over 14 amino acids. With 5 bases clipped from V and 2 bases from J, the junction kept 3 bases outside the gene matches. Germline V CDR1 and CDR2: WSHSY, SAAADI. This chain's CDR3 is CASSPDRTGNTIYF. The CDR3 coding sequence is TGCGCCAGCAGTCCGGACAGGACTGGAAACACCATATATTTT.

The chain uses TRBV5-8 and TRBJ1-5; possibly TRBD1 for D (6 bases). The germline CDR1 and CDR2 sequences are SGHTS and YDEGEE. Trimming left V 0 bases short and J 4 bases short, with 14 bases between. This CDR3 is 16 amino acids long. The CDR3 DNA reads as TGTGCCAGCAGCTTGGGTTTGGGGGCTACAAATCAGCCCCAGCATTTT. It yields the protein CASSLGLGATNQPQHF.

This rearrangement joins TRBV2 to TRBJ2-6; possible D gene TRBD2, 5 bases. Germline V gives CDR1 SNHLY, CDR2 FYNNEI. This CDR3 is built from 15 residues. V was cut by 8 bases and J by 4 bases, with 15 bases left in between. The CDR3 bases are TGTGCCAGCGGGGTCCCGGGAACCGGGGCCAACGTCCTGACTTTC. This gives the protein CASGVPGTGANVLTF.

This sequence joins TRBV6-1 and TRBJ2-3, with D possibly TRBD2 on 5 matching bases. The germline V gene has CDR1 MNHNS and CDR2 SASEGT. This CDR3 has 14 amino acids. V gave up 3 bases and J gave up 2 bases, with 9 bases separating them. CDR3 sequence reads: CASSEGRPTDTQYF. Written as DNA, the CDR3 is TGTGCCAGCAGTGAGGGGAGACCCACAGATACGCAGTATTTT.

This chain joins TRBV5-6 and TRBJ1-4, with TRBD1 as a possible D gene (5 bases). Per germline, CDR1 SGHDT and CDR2 YYEEEE. The V and J ends lost 3 bases and 8 bases respectively, with 5 bases between them. The CDR3 is 11 residues long. CDR3 coding DNA: TGTGCCAGCAGCTGGGGCGAAAAACTGTTTTTT. Its translation is CASSWGEKLFF.

The chain links TRBV6-1 to TRBJ1-2; D possibly corresponds to TRBD1 (5 bases). This CDR3 has 11 amino acids. CDR1 and CDR2 from the germline V gene are MNHNS and SASEGT. Between the trimmed V and J ends, which lost 5 bases and 4 bases, there was a span of 5 bases. The CDR3 spells CASSTGYGYTF. CDR3 bases: TGTGCCAGCAGTACAGGCTATGGCTACACCTTC.

The chain couples TRBV9 to TRBJ2-7; D call uncertain. CDR3 length: 14 amino acids. Germline CDR1 SGDLS, CDR2 YYNGEE. With 1 base removed from V and 0 bases from J, the gap between germline ends came to 8 bases. The CDR3 spells CASSVSAGSYEQYF. Written as DNA, the CDR3 is TGTGCCAGCAGCGTATCTGCAGGCTCCTACGAGCAGTACTTC.

V gene TRBV29-1 combines with J gene TRBJ2-1; no definite D call. Germline CDR1 is SQVTM and CDR2 is ANQGSEA. The length of the CDR3 is 13 residues. The V gene lost 5 bases and the J gene lost 9 bases, with 17 bases spanning the gap. CDR3 nucleotide sequence: TGCAGCGTTAAGAGTTTCGCCCCGGGTGAGCAGTTCTTC. Its translation is CSVKSFAPGEQFF.